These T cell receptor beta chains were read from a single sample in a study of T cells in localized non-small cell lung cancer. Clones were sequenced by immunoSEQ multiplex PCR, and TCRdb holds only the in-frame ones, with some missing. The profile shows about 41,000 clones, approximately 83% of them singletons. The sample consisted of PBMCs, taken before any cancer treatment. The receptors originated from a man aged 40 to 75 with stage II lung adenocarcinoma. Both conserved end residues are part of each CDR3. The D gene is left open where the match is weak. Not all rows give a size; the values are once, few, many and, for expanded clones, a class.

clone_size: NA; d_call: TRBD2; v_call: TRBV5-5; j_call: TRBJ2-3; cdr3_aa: CASSPRTSGSADTQYF; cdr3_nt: TGTGCCAGCAGCCCGCGGACTAGCGGGTCCGCAGATACGCAGTATTTT
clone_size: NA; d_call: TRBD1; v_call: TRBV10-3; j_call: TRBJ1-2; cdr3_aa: CAITAGQGADYGYTF; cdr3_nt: TGTGCCATCACCGCCGGACAGGGGGCGGACTATGGCTACACCTTC
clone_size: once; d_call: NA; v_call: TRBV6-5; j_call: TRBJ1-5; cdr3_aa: CASSVKGGNQPQHF; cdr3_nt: TGTGCCAGCAGTGTCAAGGGCGGCAATCAGCCCCAGCATTTT
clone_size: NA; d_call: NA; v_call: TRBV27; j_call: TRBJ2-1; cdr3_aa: CASSHLAGEQFF; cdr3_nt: TGTGCCAGCAGTCACTTAGCCGGTGAGCAGTTCTTC
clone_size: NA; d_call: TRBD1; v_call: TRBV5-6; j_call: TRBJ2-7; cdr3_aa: CASSGQGNYEQYF; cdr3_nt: TGTGCCAGCAGCGGACAGGGGAACTACGAGCAGTACTTC
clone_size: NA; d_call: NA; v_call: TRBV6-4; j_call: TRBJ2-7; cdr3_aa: CASSDSSPRQGGTYEQYF; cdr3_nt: TGTGCCAGCAGTGACTCCTCTCCTCGACAGGGAGGAACCTACGAGCAGTACTTC
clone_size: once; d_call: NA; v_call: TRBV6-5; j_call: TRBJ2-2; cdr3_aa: CASSYSGGPITGELFF; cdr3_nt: TGTGCCAGCAGTTACTCAGGAGGGCCCATCACCGGGGAGCTGTTTTTT
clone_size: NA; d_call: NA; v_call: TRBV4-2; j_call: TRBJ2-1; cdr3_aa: CASSQGLVTYNEQFF; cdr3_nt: TGTGCCAGCAGCCAAGGCCTAGTTACCTACAATGAGCAGTTCTTC
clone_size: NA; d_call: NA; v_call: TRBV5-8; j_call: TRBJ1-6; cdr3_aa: CASSLGQALGLPLHF; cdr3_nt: TGTGCCAGCAGCTTGGGGCAGGCGCTAGGACTACCCCTCCACTTT
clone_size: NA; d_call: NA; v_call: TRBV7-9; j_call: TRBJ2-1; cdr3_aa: CASSSRDPGDSSYNEQFF; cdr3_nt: TGTGCCAGCAGCTCCCGGGACCCCGGGGACTCGTCCTACAATGAGCAGTTCTTC
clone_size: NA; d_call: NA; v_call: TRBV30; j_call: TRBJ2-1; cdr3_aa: CAWSPTVIYEQFF; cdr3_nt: TGTGCCTGGAGTCCGACAGTAATCTATGAGCAGTTCTTC
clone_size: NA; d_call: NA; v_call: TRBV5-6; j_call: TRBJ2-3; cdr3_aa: CASSHRSTDTQYF; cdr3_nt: TGTGCCAGCAGCCACAGAAGCACAGATACGCAGTATTTT
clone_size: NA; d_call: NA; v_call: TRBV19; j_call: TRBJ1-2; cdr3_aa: CASTWTGTHGYTF; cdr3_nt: TGTGCCAGTACCTGGACCGGGACCCATGGCTACACCTTC
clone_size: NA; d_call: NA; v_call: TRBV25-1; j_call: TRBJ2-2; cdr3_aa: CASSAPGGRTGELFF; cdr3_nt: TGTGCCAGCAGTGCCCCCGGGGGGCGCACCGGGGAGCTGTTTTTT
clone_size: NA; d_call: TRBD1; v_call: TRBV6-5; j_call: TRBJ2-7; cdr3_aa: CASRDRPSYEQYF; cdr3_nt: TGTGCCAGCAGGGACAGGCCCTCCTACGAGCAGTACTTC